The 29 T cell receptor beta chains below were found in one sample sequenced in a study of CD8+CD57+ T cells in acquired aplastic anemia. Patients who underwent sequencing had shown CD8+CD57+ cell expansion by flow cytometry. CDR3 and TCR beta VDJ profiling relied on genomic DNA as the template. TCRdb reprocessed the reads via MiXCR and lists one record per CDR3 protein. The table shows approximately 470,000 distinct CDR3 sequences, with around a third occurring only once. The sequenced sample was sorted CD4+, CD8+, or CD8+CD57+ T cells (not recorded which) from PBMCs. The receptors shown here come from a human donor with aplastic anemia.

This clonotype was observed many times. The DNA of the CDR3 is TGTGCCAGTAGTAGTCGTGGAGGAGAGGAGACCCAGTACTTC. As protein: CASSSRGGEETQYF. This chain links TRBV19 with TRBJ2-5; perhaps TRBD2 as D (5 bases). With 4 bases removed from V and 5 bases from J, the gap between germline ends came to 14 bases. Germline V gene lookup returns CDR1 LNHDA and CDR2 SQIVND (reference sequence). CDR3 length: 14 residues.

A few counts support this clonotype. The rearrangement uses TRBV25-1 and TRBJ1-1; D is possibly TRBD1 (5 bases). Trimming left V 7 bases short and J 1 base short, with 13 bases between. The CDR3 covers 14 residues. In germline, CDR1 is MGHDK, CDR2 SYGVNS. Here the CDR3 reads CASTYGATNTEAFF. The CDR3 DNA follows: TGTGCCAGCACCTACGGGGCGACGAACACTGAAGCTTTCTTT.

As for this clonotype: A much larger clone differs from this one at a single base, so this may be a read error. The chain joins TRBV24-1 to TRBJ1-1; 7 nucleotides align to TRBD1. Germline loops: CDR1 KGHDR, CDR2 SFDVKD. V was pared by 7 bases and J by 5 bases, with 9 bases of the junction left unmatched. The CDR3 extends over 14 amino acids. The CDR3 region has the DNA TGTGCCACCAGCGATCCGGGACAGTGGACTGAAGCTTTCTTT. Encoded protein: CATSDPGQWTEAFF.

The CDR3 DNA reads as TGTGCCAGTAGTAGAGGGGCGGTAGGTAACACTGAAGCTTTCTTT. This sequence encodes CASSRGAVGNTEAFF. The chain couples TRBV19 to TRBJ1-1; tentatively, D is TRBD1 (5 bases). The CDR3 loop spans 15 amino acids. Germline CDR1 is LNHDA and CDR2 is SQIVND (reference sequence). Trimming took 4 bases from V and 2 from J, leaving 14 bases between them.

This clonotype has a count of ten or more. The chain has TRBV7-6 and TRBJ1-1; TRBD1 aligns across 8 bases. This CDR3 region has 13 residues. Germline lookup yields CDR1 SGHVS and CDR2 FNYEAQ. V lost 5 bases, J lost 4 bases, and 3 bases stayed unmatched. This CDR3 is CASSNQGATEAFF. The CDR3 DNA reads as TGTGCCAGCAGCAATCAGGGGGCCACTGAAGCTTTCTTT.

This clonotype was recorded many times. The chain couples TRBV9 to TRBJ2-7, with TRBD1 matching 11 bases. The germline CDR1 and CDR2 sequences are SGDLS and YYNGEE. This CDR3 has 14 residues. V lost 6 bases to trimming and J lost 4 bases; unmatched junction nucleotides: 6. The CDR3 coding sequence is TGTGCCAGCACCCCGGGACAGGGGGTTTACGAGCAGTACTTC. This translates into CASTPGQGVYEQYF.

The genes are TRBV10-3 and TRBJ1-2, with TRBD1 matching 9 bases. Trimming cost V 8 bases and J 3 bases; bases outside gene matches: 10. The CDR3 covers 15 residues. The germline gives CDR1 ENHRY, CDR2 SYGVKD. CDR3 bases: TGTGCCATCGCCCTCCGGGGACAGGGTGACTATGGCTACACCTTC. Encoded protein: CAIALRGQGDYGYTF.

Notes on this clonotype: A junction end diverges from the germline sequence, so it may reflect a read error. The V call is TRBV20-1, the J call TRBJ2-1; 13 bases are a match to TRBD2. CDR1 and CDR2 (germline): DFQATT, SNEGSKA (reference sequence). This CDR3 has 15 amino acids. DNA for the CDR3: TGCAGTACTAGGAGGACTAGCGGGAGTTACAATGAGCAGTTCTTC. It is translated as CSTRRTSGSYNEQFF.

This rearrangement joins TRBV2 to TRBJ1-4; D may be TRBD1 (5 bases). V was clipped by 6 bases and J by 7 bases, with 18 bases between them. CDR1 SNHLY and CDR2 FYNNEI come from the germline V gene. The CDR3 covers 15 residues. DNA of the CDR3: TGTGCCAGCAGCCATCGGACGGGGACGCCTGAAAAACTGTTTTTT. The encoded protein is CASSHRTGTPEKLFF.

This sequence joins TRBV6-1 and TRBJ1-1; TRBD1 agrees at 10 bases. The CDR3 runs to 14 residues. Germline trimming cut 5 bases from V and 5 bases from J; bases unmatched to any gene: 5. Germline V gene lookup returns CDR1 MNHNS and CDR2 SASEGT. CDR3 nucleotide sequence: TGTGCCAGCAGTAGGGACAGGGGCGTGACTGAAGCTTTCTTT. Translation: CASSRDRGVTEAFF.

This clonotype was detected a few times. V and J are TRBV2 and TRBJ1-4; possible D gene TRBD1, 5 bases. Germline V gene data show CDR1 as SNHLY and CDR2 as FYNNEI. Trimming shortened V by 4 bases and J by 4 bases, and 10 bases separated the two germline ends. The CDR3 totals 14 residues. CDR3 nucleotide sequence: TGTGCCAGCAGTGTGACAGAATATAATGAAAAACTGTTTTTT. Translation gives CASSVTEYNEKLFF.

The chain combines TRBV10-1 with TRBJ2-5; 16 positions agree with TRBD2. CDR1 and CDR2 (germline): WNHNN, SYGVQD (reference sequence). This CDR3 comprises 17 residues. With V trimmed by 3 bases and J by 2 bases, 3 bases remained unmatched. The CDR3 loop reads CASSDWGLAGGQETQYF. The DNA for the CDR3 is TGCGCCAGCAGTGATTGGGGACTAGCGGGGGGGCAAGAGACCCAGTACTTC.

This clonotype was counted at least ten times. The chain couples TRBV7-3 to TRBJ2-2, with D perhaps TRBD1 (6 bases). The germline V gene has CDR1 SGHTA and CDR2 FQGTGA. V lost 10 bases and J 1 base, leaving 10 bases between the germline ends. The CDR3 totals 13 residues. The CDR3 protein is CATGTMNTGELFF. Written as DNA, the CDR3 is TGTGCCACTGGGACAATGAACACCGGGGAGCTGTTTTTT.

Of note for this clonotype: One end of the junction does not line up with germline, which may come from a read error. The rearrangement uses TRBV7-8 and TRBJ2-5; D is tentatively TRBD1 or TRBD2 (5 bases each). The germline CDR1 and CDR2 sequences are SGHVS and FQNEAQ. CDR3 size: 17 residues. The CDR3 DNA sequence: TGTGCCAGCAGCTCGGCGGGTCTGTGGACACAGCGAGAGGCCCAGTACTTC. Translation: CASSSAGLWTQREAQYF.

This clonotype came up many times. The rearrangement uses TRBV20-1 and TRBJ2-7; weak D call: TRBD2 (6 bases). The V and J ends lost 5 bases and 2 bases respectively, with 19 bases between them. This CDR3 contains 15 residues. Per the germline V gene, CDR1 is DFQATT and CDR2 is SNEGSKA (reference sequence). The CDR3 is CSAQYPGGATYEQYF. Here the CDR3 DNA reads TGCAGTGCTCAGTATCCCGGAGGGGCGACCTACGAGCAGTACTTC.

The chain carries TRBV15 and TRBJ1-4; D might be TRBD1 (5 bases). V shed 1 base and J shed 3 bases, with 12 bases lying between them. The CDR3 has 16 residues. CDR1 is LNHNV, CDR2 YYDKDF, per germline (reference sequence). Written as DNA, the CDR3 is TGTGCCACCAGCAGAGGTTGGGGGGGAGCTAATGAAAAACTGTTTTTT. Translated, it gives CATSRGWGGANEKLFF. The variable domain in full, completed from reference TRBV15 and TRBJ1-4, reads DAMVIQNPRYQVTQFGKPVTLSCSQTLNHNVMYWYQQKSSQAPKLLFHYYDKDFNNEADTPDNFQSRRPNTSFCFLDIRSPGLGDTAMYLCATSRGWGGANEKLFFGSGTQLSVL.

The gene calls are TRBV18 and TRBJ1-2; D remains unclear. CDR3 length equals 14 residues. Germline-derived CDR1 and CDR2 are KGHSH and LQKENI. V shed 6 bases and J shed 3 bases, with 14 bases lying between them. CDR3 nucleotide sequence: TGTGCCAGCTCGCGGGTTCTGGCACACTATGGCTACACCTTC. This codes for CASSRVLAHYGYTF.

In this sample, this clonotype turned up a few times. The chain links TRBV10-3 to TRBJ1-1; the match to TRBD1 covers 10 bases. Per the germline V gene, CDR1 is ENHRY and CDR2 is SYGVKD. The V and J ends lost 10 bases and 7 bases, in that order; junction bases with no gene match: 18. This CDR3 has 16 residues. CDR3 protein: CASLRLGTGVEGEAFF. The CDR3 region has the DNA TGTGCCAGCTTACGGTTGGGGACAGGGGTCGAGGGTGAAGCTTTCTTT.

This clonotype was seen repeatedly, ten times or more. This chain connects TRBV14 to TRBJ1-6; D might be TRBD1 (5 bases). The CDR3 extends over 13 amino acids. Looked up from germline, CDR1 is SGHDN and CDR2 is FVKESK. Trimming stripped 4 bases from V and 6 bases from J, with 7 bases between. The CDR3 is CASSRQINSPLHF. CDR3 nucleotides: TGTGCCAGCAGCCGACAGATTAATTCACCCCTCCACTTT.

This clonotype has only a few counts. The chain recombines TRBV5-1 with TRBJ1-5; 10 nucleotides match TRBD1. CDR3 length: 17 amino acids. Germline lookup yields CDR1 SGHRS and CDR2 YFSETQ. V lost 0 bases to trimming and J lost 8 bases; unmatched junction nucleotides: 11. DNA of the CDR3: TGCGCCAGCAGCTTGGTTCCTCCGGGACAGGGGACGGAGCCCCAGCATTTT. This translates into CASSLVPPGQGTEPQHF.

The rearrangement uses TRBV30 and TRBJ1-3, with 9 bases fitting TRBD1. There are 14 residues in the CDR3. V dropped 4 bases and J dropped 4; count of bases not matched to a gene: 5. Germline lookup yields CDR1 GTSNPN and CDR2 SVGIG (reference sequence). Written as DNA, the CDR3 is TGTGCCTGGAAAACAGGGGGCAGAGGAAACACCATATATTTT. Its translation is CAWKTGGRGNTIYF.

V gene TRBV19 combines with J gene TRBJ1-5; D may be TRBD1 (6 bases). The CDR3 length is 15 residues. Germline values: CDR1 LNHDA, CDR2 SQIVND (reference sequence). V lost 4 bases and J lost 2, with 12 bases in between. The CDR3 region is CASSKGVGGNQPQHF. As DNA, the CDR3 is TGTGCCAGTAGTAAGGGGGTAGGCGGCAATCAGCCCCAGCATTTT.

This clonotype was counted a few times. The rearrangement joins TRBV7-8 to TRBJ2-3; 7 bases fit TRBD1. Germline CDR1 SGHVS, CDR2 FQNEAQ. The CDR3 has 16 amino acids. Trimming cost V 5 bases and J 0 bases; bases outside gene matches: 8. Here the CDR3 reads CASSTYGTASTDTQYF. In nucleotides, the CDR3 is TGTGCCAGCAGCACTTACGGGACAGCTAGCACAGATACGCAGTATTTT.

The CDR3 region has the DNA TGTGCCACCAGTGCTTCAGGTCCCAACGAGCAGTACTTC. This translates into CATSASGPNEQYF. The gene calls are TRBV24-1 and TRBJ2-7, with D unclear. Trimming stripped 5 bases from V and 5 bases from J, with 12 bases between. The CDR3 is 13 residues long. Germline V CDR1 and CDR2: KGHDR, SFDVKD.

The CDR3 loop reads CASSVRLSGNTIYF. The DNA for the CDR3 is TGTGCCAGCAGCGTCAGGCTCTCTGGAAACACCATATATTTT. The J gene is TRBJ1-3, the V gene TRBV2; D is uncertain. Trimming pared 6 bases from V and 0 bases from J, leaving 9 bases between. Per germline, CDR1 SNHLY and CDR2 FYNNEI. The CDR3 runs 14 residues.

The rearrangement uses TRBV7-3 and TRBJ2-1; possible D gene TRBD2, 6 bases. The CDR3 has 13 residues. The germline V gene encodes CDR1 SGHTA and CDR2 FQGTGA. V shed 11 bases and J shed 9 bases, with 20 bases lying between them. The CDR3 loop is CAWRGWGGSEQFF. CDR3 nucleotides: TGTGCCTGGAGGGGCTGGGGTGGGAGTGAGCAGTTCTTC.

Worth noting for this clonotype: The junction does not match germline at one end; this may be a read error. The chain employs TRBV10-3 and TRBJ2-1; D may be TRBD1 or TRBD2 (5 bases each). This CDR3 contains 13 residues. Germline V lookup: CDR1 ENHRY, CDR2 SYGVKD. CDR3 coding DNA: TGTGCCAGCAGTGAGAGTCCCCAGGGACAGCAGTTCTTC. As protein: CASSESPQGQQFF.

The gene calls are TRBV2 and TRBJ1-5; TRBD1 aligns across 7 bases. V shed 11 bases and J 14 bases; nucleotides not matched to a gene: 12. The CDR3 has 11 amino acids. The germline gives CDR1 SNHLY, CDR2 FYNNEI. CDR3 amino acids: CAGRTGTYEHF. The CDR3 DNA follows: TGTGCCGGTAGGACAGGCACCTACGAGCATTTT.

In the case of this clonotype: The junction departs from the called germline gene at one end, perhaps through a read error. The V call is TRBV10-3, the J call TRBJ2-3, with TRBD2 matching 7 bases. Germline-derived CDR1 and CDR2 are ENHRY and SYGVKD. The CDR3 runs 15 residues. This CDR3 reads CAIGEPSGFTATQYF. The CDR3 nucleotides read TGTGCCATCGGGGAGCCTAGCGGATTCACAGCTACGCAGTATTTT.